This T cell receptor (beta chain) was captured in a study of beta chain features in type 1 diabetes. V gave up 1 base and J gave up 7 bases; unmatched junction bases: 5. CDR1 is MNHEY and CDR2 is SVGAGI in the germline V gene. This CDR3 region has 15 residues. Sequenced material consisted of expressed TCRB transcripts (all of the isolated RNA was reverse transcribed). Assay used: immunoSEQ multiplex PCR; TCRdb lists only in-frame clones, some missing. The sample has a few hundred thousand clones; less than 15% are singletons. In its sample, this clone was seen a few times. The source material was naive CD4+ T cells from blood. This sequence originates from a woman between 18 and 29 years old in good health. V gene TRBV6-5 combines with J gene TRBJ2-1; 9 bases line up with TRBD2. The CDR3: CASSYFAGGPNEQFF. The CDR3 DNA sequence: TGTGCCAGCAGTTACTTCGCGGGAGGGCCTAATGAGCAGTTCTTC.